This TCR beta chain was obtained from a study of blood T cell repertoires in COVID-19. About the research overall: The United States, Italy and Spain provided the acute and convalescent COVID-19 samples.

In the authors' workflow: Amplified reference gene primers provided the basis for estimating nucleated cell counts. TCRdb keeps only in-frame clones here, not all; method: immunoSEQ multiplex PCR. V, J and clone size were drawn from that table, and D and trimming were deduced from the DNA. The sample lists approximately 250,000 clones; around 90% were seen once. The CDR3 length is 13 residues. CDR1 is SQVTM, CDR2 ANQGSEA, per germline. After removal of 6 bases from V and 6 bases from J, the junction contained 8 bases not matched to a gene. The source is a woman aged 60-75 years with COVID-19, enrolled during active disease. This rearrangement joins TRBV29-1 to TRBJ2-7; 10 positions agree with TRBD1. Source material: peripheral blood. For the CDR3, the DNA is TGCAGCGTGAGGGACAGGGGATCGGGCGAGCAGTACTTC. Amino acid sequence: CSVRDRGSGEQYF.